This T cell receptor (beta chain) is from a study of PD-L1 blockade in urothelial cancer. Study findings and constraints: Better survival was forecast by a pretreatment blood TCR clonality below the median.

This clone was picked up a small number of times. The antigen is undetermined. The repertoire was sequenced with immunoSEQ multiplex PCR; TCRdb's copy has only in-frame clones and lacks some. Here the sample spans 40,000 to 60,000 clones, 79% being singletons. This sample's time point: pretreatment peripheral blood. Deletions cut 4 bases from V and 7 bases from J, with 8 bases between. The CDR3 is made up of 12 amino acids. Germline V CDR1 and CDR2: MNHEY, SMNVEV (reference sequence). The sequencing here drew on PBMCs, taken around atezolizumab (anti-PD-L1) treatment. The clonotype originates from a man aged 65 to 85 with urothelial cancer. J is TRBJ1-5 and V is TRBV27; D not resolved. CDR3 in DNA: TGTGCCAGCAGTTCCACAGCCCAGCCCCAGCATTTT. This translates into CASSSTAQPQHF.